The 15 T cell receptor beta chains reported below all come from one sample, sequenced in a study of T-cell memory formation after mild COVID-19. TCRdb recomputed calls from the 5' RACE reads with MiXCR, one row per CDR3 protein. The sample lists roughly 250,000 distinct CDR3 sequences, approximately 15% occurring once. Sequences were obtained from PBMCs or a T cell subset sorted from them (not recorded which). These receptors were obtained from a man younger than 30 who had mild COVID-19 (a few samples of this study predate the infection). Cell type and time point are not known.

This sequence joins TRBV5-1 and TRBJ1-5; TRBD1 is a possible D gene (5 bases). The CDR3 runs 14 residues. From germline, CDR1 is SGHRS and CDR2 YFSETQ. Between the trimmed V and J ends, which lost 0 bases and 5 bases, there was a span of 9 bases. As DNA, the CDR3 is TGCGCCAGCAGCTTGGAGGGGATTGATCAGCCCCAGCATTTT. Translated: CASSLEGIDQPQHF.

The rearrangement links TRBV6-2 or TRBV6-3 to TRBJ2-7, with D possibly being TRBD1 (6 bases). This CDR3 region has 16 residues. V was shortened by 6 bases and J by 3 bases, with 21 bases between the two germline ends. Germline-derived CDR1 and CDR2 are MNHEY and SVGEGT. The chain's CDR3 is CASSFKAPWTDYEQYF. In nucleotides, the CDR3 is TGTGCCAGCAGCTTTAAGGCCCCTTGGACAGACTACGAGCAGTACTTC.

The sample holds a few counts of this clonotype. CDR3 sequence reads: CASSYPGTGELFF. The CDR3 DNA is TGTGCCAGCAGTTATCCGGGAACCGGGGAGCTGTTTTTT. The rearrangement joins TRBV6-2 or TRBV6-3 to TRBJ2-2; TRBD2 is a possible D gene (5 bases). CDR3 length: 13 residues. Trimming stripped 3 bases from V and 5 bases from J, with 7 bases between. CDR1 is MNHEY and CDR2 is SVGEGT in the germline V gene.

This clonotype occurred a few times. The genes are TRBV29-1 and TRBJ2-7; D unclear. The CDR3 contains 13 residues. V was clipped by 4 bases and J by 3 bases, with 13 bases between them. The germline V gene encodes CDR1 SQVTM and CDR2 ANQGSEA. The CDR3: CSVVRSWVYEQYF. Here the CDR3 DNA reads TGCAGCGTTGTAAGGTCCTGGGTCTACGAGCAGTACTTC.

V usage is TRBV5-1 and J usage is TRBJ2-4, with D perhaps being TRBD1 or TRBD2 (5 bases each). The germline V and J ends were trimmed by 4 bases and 1 base, with 9 bases remaining between them. Germline CDR1 and CDR2: SGHRS and YFSETQ. The CDR3 length is 14 residues. CDR3 in amino acids: CASSAGGAKNIQYF. CDR3 sequence (DNA): TGCGCCAGCAGCGCTGGGGGTGCCAAAAACATTCAGTACTTC.

This clonotype was seen more than once but under ten times. The rearrangement uses TRBV7-9 and TRBJ2-7, with unresolved D. V gave up 3 bases and J gave up 2 bases, with 5 bases separating them. CDR1 is SEHNR and CDR2 is FQNEAQ in the germline V gene (reference sequence). The CDR3 is 12 residues long. CDR3 protein: CASSLQAYEQYF. DNA of the CDR3: TGTGCCAGCAGCTTGCAGGCCTACGAGCAGTACTTC.

The V and J genes are TRBV4-2 and TRBJ1-1; D might be TRBD1 (5 bases). Germline values: CDR1 LGHNA, CDR2 YNFKEQ. Trimming took 1 base from V and 2 from J, leaving 11 bases between them. CDR3 length equals 15 residues. The CDR3 loop is CASSQGRGANTEAFF. The CDR3 coding sequence is TGTGCCAGCAGCCAAGGAAGAGGGGCTAACACTGAAGCTTTCTTT.

This clonotype was detected only a few times. The rearrangement joins TRBV5-1 to TRBJ1-4; 8 bases map to TRBD1. Germline V lookup: CDR1 SGHRS, CDR2 YFSETQ. J lost 8 bases, V lost 4 bases, and 4 bases had no gene match. This CDR3 spans 13 amino acids. This CDR3 reads CASSTTGGEKLFF. CDR3 nucleotide sequence: TGCGCCAGCAGCACAACAGGGGGAGAAAAACTGTTTTTT. Supplemented by reference TRBV5-1 and TRBJ1-4, the full variable domain reads KAGVTQTPRYLIKTRGQQVTLSCSPISGHRSVSWYQQTPGQGLQFLFEYFSETQRNKGNFPGRFSGRQFSNSRSEMNVSTLELGDSALYLCASSTTGGEKLFFGSGTQLSVL.

This clonotype was counted between two and nine times. The chain joins TRBV5-1 to TRBJ2-7; tentatively, D is TRBD1 (6 bases). With 0 bases removed from V and 5 bases from J, the gap between germline ends came to 15 bases. The CDR3 loop spans 15 amino acids. Germline V lookup: CDR1 SGHRS, CDR2 YFSETQ. The CDR3 DNA sequence: TGCGCCAGCAGCTTGGATCAAAGGGGGATAGACGAGCAGTACTTC. Translating it yields CASSLDQRGIDEQYF.

This clonotype was seen more than once but under ten times. The V call is TRBV4-2, the J call TRBJ2-5; 12 nucleotides match TRBD2. The CDR3 consists of 19 residues. V shed 0 bases, J shed 6 bases, and the junction held 14 bases outside the gene matches. Germline lookup yields CDR1 LGHNA and CDR2 YNFKEQ. The CDR3 DNA sequence: TGTGCCAGCAGCCAAGATTTGCTAGCGGGGGGGCCATCGTCCCAGACCCAGTACTTC. Translated: CASSQDLLAGGPSSQTQYF.

V is TRBV7-3 and J is TRBJ1-2; 11 bases fit TRBD1. V gave up 4 bases and J gave up 4 bases; unmatched junction bases: 5. Germline values: CDR1 SGHTA, CDR2 FQGTGA. The CDR3 consists of 15 residues. In DNA, the CDR3 is TGTGCCAGCAGCTCCGGACAGGGGGCCCCCTATGGCTACACCTTC. Its protein is CASSSGQGAPYGYTF.

The V gene is TRBV7-6, the J gene TRBJ2-7; D gene uncertain. Germline CDR1 and CDR2: SGHVS and FNYEAQ. The CDR3 runs 12 residues. V gave up 8 bases and J gave up 0 bases, with 8 bases separating them. As DNA, the CDR3 is TGTGCCAGCTTAGGTCTCTCCTACGAGCAGTACTTC. Translating it yields CASLGLSYEQYF.

In its sample, this clonotype was seen a few times. The chain carries TRBV4-2 and TRBJ2-2, with 8 bases matching TRBD2. The CDR3 covers 16 residues. Germline V lookup: CDR1 LGHNA, CDR2 YNFKEQ. J was trimmed by 7 bases and V by 4 bases; bases with no gene match: 11. The CDR3 protein is CASSPQKGLVIGELFF. The CDR3 coding sequence is TGTGCCAGCAGCCCACAGAAGGGACTAGTCATCGGGGAGCTGTTTTTT.

The chain couples TRBV29-1 to TRBJ2-6; D possibly corresponds to TRBD2 (5 bases). Germline V gene lookup returns CDR1 SQVTM and CDR2 ANQGSEA. This CDR3 contains 14 residues. V was cut by 7 bases and J by 0 bases, with 10 bases left in between. The CDR3 DNA sequence: TGCAGCGCGCGGACTGGCTCTGGGGCCAACGTCCTGACTTTC. Encoded protein: CSARTGSGANVLTF.

The V call is TRBV15, the J call TRBJ2-3; D might be TRBD1 or TRBD2, each matching 5 bases. Trimming removed 0 bases at V and 4 bases at J, with 23 bases between. The CDR3 length is 19 residues. Germline values: CDR1 LNHNV, CDR2 YYDKDF (reference sequence). DNA for the CDR3: TGTGCCACCAGCAGAGATGGGTCGATCTGGCGAACGGGGCCAGATACGCAGTATTTT. Translated, it gives CATSRDGSIWRTGPDTQYF. The full variable domain, rest sourced from reference TRBV15 and TRBJ2-3, is DAMVIQNPRYQVTQFGKPVTLSCSQTLNHNVMYWYQQKSSQAPKLLFHYYDKDFNNEADTPDNFQSRRPNTSFCFLDIRSPGLGDTAMYLCATSRDGSIWRTGPDTQYFGPGTRLTVL.